The rows below give T cell receptor beta chains drawn from one sample of a study of molecular identifiers for immune sequencing clone quantification. TCRdb ran MiXCR on the PCR reads and lists one entry per CDR3 protein. The data contain over 600,000 distinct CDR3 sequences, around 20% of them seen just once; the ten biggest clones take up roughly 0.9%. Sequencing was done on a sample of naive CD8+ T cells from blood, with Jurkat cell RNA spiked in. These TCRs come from a human donor in good health. Some libraries in this study had Jurkat cell RNA spiked in. The CDR3 runs from the conserved cysteine through the conserved F or W. A D gene is named only where the DNA matches it firmly. The size of a clone is reported for some rows only, either as once, few or many, or as a class for expanded clones.

j_call,clone_size,v_call,d_call,cdr3_nt,cdr3_aa
TRBJ1-5,many,TRBV12-3/TRBV12-4,TRBD1,TGTGCCAGCAGTAAGGGACAGCACAATCAGCCCCAGCATTTT,CASSKGQHNQPQHF
TRBJ2-6,few,TRBV19,NA,TGTGCCAGTAGTATGCTATTGGGGGCCAACGTCCTGACTTTC,CASSMLLGANVLTF
TRBJ2-5,many,TRBV19,NA,TGTGCCAGTAGCGGAGGACACCTAGACCAGTACTTC,CASSGGHLDQYF
TRBJ2-7,NA,TRBV11-1,NA,TGTGCCAGCAGCGTAGCCGAGACAGGATCTTACGAGCAGTACTTC,CASSVAETGSYEQYF
TRBJ1-3,NA,TRBV11-3,TRBD1,TGTGCCAGCAGCTCATCATACCGGGACAGGGGGTCGGGAAACACCATATATTTT,CASSSSYRDRGSGNTIYF
TRBJ2-7,many,TRBV5-1,NA,TGTGCCAGCAGCTTCGACAGAAGCTACGAGCAGTACTTC,CASSFDRSYEQYF
TRBJ2-7,NA,TRBV3-1,TRBD2,TGTGCCAGCAGTCTAGCGGGGGACTTCGAGCAGTACTTC,CASSLAGDFEQYF
TRBJ2-7,NA,TRBV5-6,TRBD1,TGTGCCAGCAGCTTGGATGGGACCGAAGGGACAGGATACGAGCAGTACTTC,CASSLDGTEGTGYEQYF
TRBJ2-1,few,TRBV7-9,NA,TGTGCCAGCAGCTTTGGCGCTGGGGGCGGCCGCAATGAGCAGTTCTTC,CASSFGAGGGRNEQFF
TRBJ2-5,many,TRBV2,NA,TGTGCCAGCGGACAGTGGCCCGAGACCCAGTACTTC,CASGQWPETQYF
TRBJ2-7,many,TRBV10-3,NA,TGTGCCATCAGTGACAGCTACGAGCAGTACTTC,CAISDSYEQYF
TRBJ1-1,many,TRBV6-5,NA,TGTGCCAGCAGTTACGGCGGGAGCACTGAAGCTTTCTTT,CASSYGGSTEAFF
TRBJ2-1,many,TRBV4-3,TRBD1,TGCGCCAGCAGCCCCACCGGGACAGGGGGCCTTGAGCAGTTCTTC,CASSPTGTGGLEQFF
TRBJ2-3,many,TRBV12-3/TRBV12-4,TRBD2,TGTGCCAGCAGCCCAACTAGCGGGGGCACAGATACGCAGTATTTT,CASSPTSGGTDTQYF
TRBJ2-2,NA,TRBV29-1,NA,TGCAGCGTTGAAGATCAGGGGGGGGAGCTGTTTTTT,CSVEDQGGELFF
TRBJ2-3,many,TRBV6-2/TRBV6-3,NA,TGTGCCAGCAAGAACTACAGGGCGATTAGCACAGATACGCAGTATTTT,CASKNYRAISTDTQYF
TRBJ2-3,many,TRBV19,NA,TGTGCCAGTGTTAGCAAGAGGGCAGATACGCAGTATTTT,CASVSKRADTQYF
TRBJ1-2,NA,TRBV6-1,TRBD1,TGTGCCAGCAGTCTTCAGGGGGAGAACTATGGCTACACCTTC,CASSLQGENYGYTF
TRBJ2-7,NA,TRBV13,NA,TGTGCCAGCAGCTTGGGCGTGGCGTTCTACGAGCGGTACTTC,CASSLGVAFYERYF
TRBJ2-5,many,TRBV4-1,TRBD2,TGTGCCAGCAGTCCAGGGACTAGCCAAGAGACCCAGTACTTC,CASSPGTSQETQYF
TRBJ1-6,many,TRBV5-5,NA,TGTGCCAGCAGCAAGGACGGGTACTATTCACCCCTCCACTTT,CASSKDGYYSPLHF
TRBJ1-1,many,TRBV6-1,NA,TGTGCCACCAAGTTGGAGGGATTGGCTGAAGCTTTCTTT,CATKLEGLAEAFF
TRBJ1-2,many,TRBV5-4,TRBD1,TGTGCCAGCAGGCTTACAGGGGCCGGCAACTATGGCTACACCTTC,CASRLTGAGNYGYTF
TRBJ2-1,many,TRBV9,TRBD1,TGTGCCAGCAGCGTCACCGGGACAGGGGGCGATGAGCAGTTCTTC,CASSVTGTGGDEQFF
TRBJ2-3,many,TRBV6-5,NA,TGTGCCAGCAGTCCTACCACCCCGAAATATAGCACAGATACGCAGTATTTT,CASSPTTPKYSTDTQYF
TRBJ2-7,many,TRBV20-1,NA,TGCAGTGCTAGCGATCAGAAGGTTCGCGCCTACGAGCAGTACTTC,CSASDQKVRAYEQYF
TRBJ2-1,many,TRBV2,TRBD2,TGTGCCAGCAGCGGGGGACTAGCCCTTAATGAGCAGTTCTTC,CASSGGLALNEQFF